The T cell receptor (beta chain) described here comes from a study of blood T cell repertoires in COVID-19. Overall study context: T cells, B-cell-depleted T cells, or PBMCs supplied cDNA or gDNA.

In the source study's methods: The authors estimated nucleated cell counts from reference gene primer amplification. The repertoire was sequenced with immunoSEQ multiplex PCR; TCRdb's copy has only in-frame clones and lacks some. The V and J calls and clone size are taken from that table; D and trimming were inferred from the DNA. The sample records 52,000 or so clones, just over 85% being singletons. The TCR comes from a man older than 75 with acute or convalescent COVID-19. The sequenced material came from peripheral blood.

CDR3 sequence: CASSLVGTPRNSPLHF. Written as DNA, the CDR3 is TGCGCCAGCAGCTTGGTGGGGACTCCACGGAATTCACCCCTCCACTTT. The chain couples TRBV5-1 to TRBJ1-6, with D maybe TRBD1 (5 bases). The V gene's germline CDR1 is SGHRS and CDR2 YFSETQ. V lost 0 bases to trimming and J lost 7 bases, with 14 bases between them. This CDR3 has 16 amino acids.